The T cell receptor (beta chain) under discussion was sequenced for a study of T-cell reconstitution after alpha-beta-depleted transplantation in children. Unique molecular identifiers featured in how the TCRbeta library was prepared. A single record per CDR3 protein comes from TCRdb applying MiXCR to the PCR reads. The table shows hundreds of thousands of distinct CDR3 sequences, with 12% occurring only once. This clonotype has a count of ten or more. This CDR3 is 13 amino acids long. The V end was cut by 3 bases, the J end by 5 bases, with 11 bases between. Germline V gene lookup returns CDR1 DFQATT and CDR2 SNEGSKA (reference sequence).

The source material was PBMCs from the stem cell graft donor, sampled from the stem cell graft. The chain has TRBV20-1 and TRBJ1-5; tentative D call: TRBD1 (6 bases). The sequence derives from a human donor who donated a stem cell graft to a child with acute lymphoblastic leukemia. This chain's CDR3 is CSASYREYQPQHF. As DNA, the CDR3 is TGCAGTGCTAGCTACAGGGAATATCAGCCCCAGCATTTT.